This TCR beta chain is from a study of Ad26.COV2.S vaccination and SARS-CoV-2 variants. As for the study in general: Recipients of Ad26.COV2.S got it intramuscularly, once or twice 56 days apart. Study-wide findings and caveats: Recipients of either vaccine or placebo displayed similar breadth of non-spike TCRs.

The CDR3 loop spans 15 amino acids. Here immunoSEQ multiplex PCR was the method, and the copy in TCRdb shows in-frame clones only, minus some. Counted here are roughly 350,000 clones, more than 75% occurring once; the ten biggest clones make up around 3.6%. Treatment described: roughly 20 received Ad26.COV2.S at low or high dose, single or two shots; a few received placebo; per-sample allocation not given. Collection of the samples took place on day 63 after the first injection of vaccine or placebo. This clone was seen a single time. Its specificity is unknown. V is TRBV1 and J is TRBJ1-2; TRBD1, the D gene given by the table, was not confirmed from the DNA. TRBV1 is a pseudogene. The sample consisted of peripheral blood, taken in a trial of Ad26.COV2.S vaccine versus placebo. The TCR comes from a person between 18 and 60 years old who received the Ad26.COV2.S COVID-19 vaccine or a placebo. CDR3 coding DNA: TGCACCAGCAGCCACCAGACATCACCCCCCTATGGCTACACCTTC. This encodes CTSSHQTSPPYGYTF.